This T cell receptor (beta chain) was captured by sequencing in a study of blood T cell repertoires in COVID-19. Study-level information: Acute and convalescent COVID-19 samples came from the United States, Italy and Spain.

In germline, CDR1 is SGHRS, CDR2 YFSETQ. The CDR3 runs to 14 residues. V gave up 1 base and J gave up 0 bases, with 8 bases separating them. Authors' data handling: Using reference gene primer amplification, nucleated cell counts were estimated. Profiling relied on immunoSEQ multiplex PCR, and the TCRdb table lists in-frame clones only, not all of them. V and J calls and clone size are as listed in that table; D and trimming were resolved from the DNA. The sample shows a few hundred thousand clones, about 83% of them seen only once. This receptor was obtained from a woman between 45 and 60 years old with acute or convalescent COVID-19. Material for sequencing was peripheral blood. V is TRBV5-1 and J is TRBJ2-7, with D uncertain. CDR3 loop: CASSLNVLSYEQYF. The CDR3 DNA reads as TGCGCCAGCAGCTTGAATGTACTCTCCTACGAGCAGTACTTC.